This TCR beta chain is drawn from a study of CD8 T cells in Susac syndrome. V gave up 9 bases and J gave up 5 bases, with 14 bases separating them. The CDR3 has 13 residues. Germline V gene data show CDR1 as ENHRY and CDR2 as SYGVKD. RNA, at about 0.45 to 1 ug, was reverse transcribed with random hexamers. immunoSEQ multiplex PCR amplified TCR beta CDR3 across 54 Vbeta, 13 Jbeta. TCRdb re-called the immunoSEQ multiplex PCR reads with MiXCR, one entry per CDR3 protein. Altogether roughly 120,000 distinct CDR3 sequences are present, around 94% being singletons, with the ten largest covering approximately 0.1%. Sequencing targeted TCR beta in blood CD8+ and CD4+ T cells. It was healthy donors who served as the controls, matched for age and sex. While CD8+ and CD4+ T cells were isolated negatively, TEMRA cells were enriched by FACS.

The source material was CD4+ T cells from PBMCs. The J gene is TRBJ2-1, the V gene TRBV10-3, with D maybe TRBD2 (6 bases). This TCR came from a human donor in good health. Here the CDR3 reads CAMGFREHNEQFF. The DNA of the CDR3 is TGTGCCATGGGGTTCCGGGAGCACAATGAGCAGTTCTTC.